This T cell receptor (beta chain) was sequenced for a study of early T cells in non-severe SARS-CoV-2 infection (dated by TCRdb to the early 2020s). With regard to the full study: Because TCR sequencing was done on bulk RNA from unsorted whole blood, the alpha and beta chains could not be paired.

The CDR3 goes from the cysteine to the phenylalanine over 13 residues. Only the CDR3 DNA stays, 39 bases, in frame from base 1. Compared with germline, V lacks 8 bases and J lacks 3 bases; bases without a gene match: 6. The germline V gene provides CDR1 WSHSY and CDR2 SAAADI. Preparation of the library involved 5' RACE. Sequencing was carried out with a NextSeq 500. The TCR library protocol attached unique molecular identifiers to individual cDNA molecules to correct for sequencing error and PCR bias. TCR alpha and beta chains were both sequenced, and the abundances of alpha and beta sequences in each sample were closely correlated with each other. As for how the authors treated the data: V gene, J gene and CDR3 annotation of TCR sequences was performed with Decombinator V4. TCRs were defined as expanded if a significant change between any two time points was detected under a Poisson model with p below 0.0001. TCR abundances were normalised to the total number of TCRs sequenced per sample and were expressed as counts per million. TRAV1-2 paired with TRAJ12, TRAJ20 or TRAJ33 defined MAIT TCRs, while TRAV10 paired with TRAJ18 defined iNKT TCRs. VDJdb, accessed 1 November 2021, was searched for CMV, EBV and SARS-CoV-2 annotated TCRs, excluding TCRs annotated for multiple antigens. TCRdb passed the public sequencing reads through fastp at Q25 and MiXCR, retaining productive beta sequences. A single entry per CDR3 protein holds the most common genes and DNA from its merged rows. The V and J calls shown here were made by TCRdb, not taken from the authors' results. The sample data list about 50,000 distinct CDR3 sequences, and approximately 8.4% of these were observed just once. Around 4.5% of the sample lies in the top ten.

This clonotype appeared many times. This receptor's antigen is unknown. Base qualities are not recorded, but no much larger clone differs from it by a single base. The research as a whole found: Matching against VDJdb was skewed toward anti-spike CD8 responses, likely underestimated virus-specific expansions, and missed private and CD4 specificities.

This was a case-control study nested in a cohort of healthcare workers in London, UK, who had nasopharyngeal swab PCR tests and blood samples taken every week. Healthcare workers were recruited between 23 and 31 March 2020, during the week of the UK lockdown, and were followed weekly for up to roughly 16 weeks. The clonotype originates from an adult who was a healthcare worker with PCR-confirmed SARS-CoV-2 infection or an uninfected control (not recorded which). The sample consisted of whole blood. The chain uses TRBV10-2 and TRBJ2-7; 8 bases in between match TRBD1. The CDR3: CASGKDRDYEQYF. In nucleotides, the sequence is TGCGCCAGCGGAAAGGACAGGGACTACGAGCAGTACTTC.